This TCR beta chain was sequenced in a study of PD-L1 blockade in urothelial cancer. V was clipped by 4 bases and J by 0 bases, with 9 bases between them. Per germline, CDR1 MGHRA and CDR2 YSYEKL. The CDR3 sequence is 15 residues long. Assay used: immunoSEQ multiplex PCR; TCRdb lists only in-frame clones, some missing. The sample includes tens of thousands of clones, just over 85% of them seen just once. Source: PBMCs, taken around atezolizumab (anti-PD-L1) treatment. This TCR was sampled from a man over 45 with urothelial cancer. The chain has TRBV4-1 and TRBJ2-2; D not certain. CDR3 residues: CASSRYTSNTGELFF. The CDR3 DNA is TGCGCCAGCAGCCGTTACACCTCGAACACCGGGGAGCTGTTTTTT.